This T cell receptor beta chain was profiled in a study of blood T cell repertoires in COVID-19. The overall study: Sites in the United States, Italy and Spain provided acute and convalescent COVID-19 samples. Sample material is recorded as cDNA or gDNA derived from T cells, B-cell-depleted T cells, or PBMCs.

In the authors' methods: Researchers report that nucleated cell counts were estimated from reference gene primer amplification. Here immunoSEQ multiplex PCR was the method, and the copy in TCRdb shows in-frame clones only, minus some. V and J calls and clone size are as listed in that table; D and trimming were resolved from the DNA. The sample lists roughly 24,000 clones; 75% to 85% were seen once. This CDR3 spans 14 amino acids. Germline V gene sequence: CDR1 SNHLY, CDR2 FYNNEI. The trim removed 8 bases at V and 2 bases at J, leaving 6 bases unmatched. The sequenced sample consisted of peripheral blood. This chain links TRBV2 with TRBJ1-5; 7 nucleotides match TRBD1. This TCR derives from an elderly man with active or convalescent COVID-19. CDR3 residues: CASQTGSGNQPQHF. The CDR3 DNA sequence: TGTGCCAGCCAGACAGGGAGCGGCAATCAGCCCCAGCATTTT.